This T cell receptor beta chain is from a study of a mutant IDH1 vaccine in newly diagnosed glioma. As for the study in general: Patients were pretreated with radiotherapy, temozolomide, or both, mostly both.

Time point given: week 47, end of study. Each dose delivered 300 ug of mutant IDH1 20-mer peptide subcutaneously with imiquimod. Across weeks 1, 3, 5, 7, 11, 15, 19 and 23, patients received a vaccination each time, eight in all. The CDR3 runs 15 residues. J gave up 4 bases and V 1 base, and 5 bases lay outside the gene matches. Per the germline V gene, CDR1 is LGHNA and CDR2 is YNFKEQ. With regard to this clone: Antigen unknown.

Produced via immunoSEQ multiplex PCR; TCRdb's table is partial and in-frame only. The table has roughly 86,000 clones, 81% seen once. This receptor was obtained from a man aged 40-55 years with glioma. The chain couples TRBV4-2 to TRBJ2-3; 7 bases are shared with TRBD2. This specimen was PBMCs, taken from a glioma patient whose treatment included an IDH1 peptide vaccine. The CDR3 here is CASSQGGGAADTQYF. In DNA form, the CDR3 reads TGTGCCAGCAGCCAAGGGGGGGGTGCGGCAGATACGCAGTATTTT.